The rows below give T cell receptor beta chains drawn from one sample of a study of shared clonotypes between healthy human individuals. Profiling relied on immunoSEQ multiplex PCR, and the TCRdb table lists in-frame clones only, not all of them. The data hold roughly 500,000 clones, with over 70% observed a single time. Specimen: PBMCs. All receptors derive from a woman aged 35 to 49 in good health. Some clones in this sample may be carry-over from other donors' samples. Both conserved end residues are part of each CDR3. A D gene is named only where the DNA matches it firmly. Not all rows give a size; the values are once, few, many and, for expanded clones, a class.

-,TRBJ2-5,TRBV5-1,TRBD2,CASSATAGAQETQYF,TGCGCCAGCAGCGCCACCGCGGGAGCCCAAGAGACCCAGTACTTC
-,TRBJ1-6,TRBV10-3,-,CAISESFGGSPLHF,TGTGCCATCAGTGAAAGTTTTGGGGGTTCACCCCTCCACTTT
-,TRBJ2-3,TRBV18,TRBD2,CASSLGASGSADTQYF,TGTGCCAGCTCACTGGGGGCTAGCGGGAGCGCAGATACGCAGTATTTT
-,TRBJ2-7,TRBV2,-,CASSEGLAANEQYF,TGTGCCAGCAGTGAAGGTCTAGCCGCCAACGAGCAGTACTTC
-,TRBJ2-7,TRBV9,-,CASSVSDDPYEQYF,TGTGCCAGCAGCGTGTCGGACGATCCCTACGAGCAGTACTTC
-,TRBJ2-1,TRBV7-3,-,CASSSTGTLGNEQFF,TGTGCCAGCAGCTCTACCGGGACTCTGGGCAATGAGCAGTTCTTC
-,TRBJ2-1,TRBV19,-,CASSNRGHNEQFF,TGTGCCAGTAGTAACCGGGGCCACAATGAGCAGTTCTTC
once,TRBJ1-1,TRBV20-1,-,CSARDNPEAFF,TGCAGTGCTCGGGACAACCCTGAAGCTTTCTTT
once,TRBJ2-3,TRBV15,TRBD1,CATSKDRGISDTQYF,TGTGCCACCAGTAAGGACAGGGGAATTTCAGATACGCAGTATTTT
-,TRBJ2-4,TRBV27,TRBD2,CASRPLAGGLEKNIQYF,TGTGCCAGCAGACCACTAGCGGGAGGCTTGGAGAAAAACATTCAGTACTTC
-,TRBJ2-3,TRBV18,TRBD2,CASSRTSGRSTDTQYF,TGTGCCAGCTCACGAACTAGCGGGCGTAGCACAGATACGCAGTATTTT
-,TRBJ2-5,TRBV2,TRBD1,CASSEVDRGGGTQYF,TGTGCCAGCAGTGAAGTAGACAGGGGCGGTGGGACCCAGTACTTC
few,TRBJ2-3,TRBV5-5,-,CASSTGLTDTQYF,TGTGCCAGCAGTACTGGCCTCACAGATACGCAGTATTTT
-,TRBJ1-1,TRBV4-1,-,CASSLPAEGFYTEAFF,TGCGCCAGCAGCCTCCCAGCGGAGGGTTTTTACACTGAAGCTTTCTTT
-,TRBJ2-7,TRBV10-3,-,CAISSGYKSSYEQYF,TGTGCCATCAGTTCGGGGTACAAGAGCTCCTACGAGCAGTACTTC
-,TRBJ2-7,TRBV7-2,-,CASSSRTSSYEQYF,TGTGCCAGCAGCTCGAGGACATCCTCCTACGAGCAGTACTTC
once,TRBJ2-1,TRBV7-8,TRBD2,CASSLIRGRADNEQFF,TGTGCCAGCAGCTTAATTCGCGGGAGGGCGGACAATGAGCAGTTCTTC
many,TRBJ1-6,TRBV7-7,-,CASSLDRNSPLHF,TGTGCCAGCAGCTTAGATCGCAATTCACCCCTCCACTTT
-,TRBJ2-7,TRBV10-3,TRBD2,CAISAGLANHYEQYF,TGTGCCATCAGCGCGGGACTAGCGAACCACTACGAGCAGTACTTC
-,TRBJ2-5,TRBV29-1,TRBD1,CSVDRGPQETQYF,TGCAGCGTGGACAGGGGGCCTCAAGAGACCCAGTACTTC
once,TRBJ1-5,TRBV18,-,CASSPLGSNQPQHF,TGTGCCAGCTCCCCCCTGGGAAGCAATCAGCCCCAGCATTTT
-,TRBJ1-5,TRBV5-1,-,CASSLDGRYHQPQHF,TGCGCCAGCAGCTTGGATGGGAGGTATCATCAGCCCCAGCATTTT
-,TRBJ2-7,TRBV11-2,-,CASSLDLFPPYEQYF,TGTGCCAGCAGCCTAGACCTTTTTCCACCCTACGAGCAGTACTTC
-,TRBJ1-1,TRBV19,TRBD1,CASSRTGYMNTEAFF,TGTGCCAGTAGTAGGACAGGGTATATGAACACTGAAGCTTTCTTT
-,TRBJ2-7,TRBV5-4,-,CASSLDGVYEQYF,TGTGCCAGCAGCTTGGACGGAGTCTACGAGCAGTACTTC
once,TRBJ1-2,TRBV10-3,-,CAISEPAASSGDGYTF,TGTGCCATCAGTGAGCCGGCAGCAAGCAGTGGGGATGGCTACACCTTC
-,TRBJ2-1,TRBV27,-,CASSFVRSFLYNEQFF,TGTGCCAGCAGTTTCGTCAGAAGTTTCCTTTACAATGAGCAGTTCTTC
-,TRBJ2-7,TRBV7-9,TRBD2,CASSPLPGTNHEQYF,TGTGCCAGCAGCCCACTCCCCGGGACTAATCACGAGCAGTACTTC
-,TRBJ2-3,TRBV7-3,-,CASSDPSTDTQYF,TGTGCCAGCAGCGACCCGAGCACAGATACGCAGTATTTT
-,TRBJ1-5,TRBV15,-,CATSRDSAFTTGNQPQHF,TGTGCCACCAGCAGAGATTCGGCCTTTACCACGGGCAATCAGCCCCAGCATTTT
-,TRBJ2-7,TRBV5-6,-,CASSLGTNTYEQYF,TGTGCCAGCAGCTTGGGTACGAATACCTACGAGCAGTACTTC
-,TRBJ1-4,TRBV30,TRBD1,CAYATGEATNEKLFF,TGTGCCTACGCTACAGGGGAAGCAACTAATGAAAAACTGTTTTTT
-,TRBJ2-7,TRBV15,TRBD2,CATSTVAGYSYEQYF,TGTGCCACCAGCACGGTAGCGGGTTACTCCTACGAGCAGTACTTC
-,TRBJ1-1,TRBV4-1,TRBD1,CASSPVAARGRGTEAFF,TGCGCCAGCAGCCCGGTCGCGGCTAGGGGGCGAGGCACTGAAGCTTTCTTT
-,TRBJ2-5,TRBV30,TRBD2,CAWSVMGLVSETQYF,TGTGCCTGGAGTGTAATGGGACTAGTATCCGAGACCCAGTACTTC
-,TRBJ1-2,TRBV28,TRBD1,CASSLLSGGAYGYTF,TGTGCCAGCAGTTTATTGTCAGGGGGCGCTTATGGCTACACCTTC
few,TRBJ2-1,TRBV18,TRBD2,CASSPPNSGGPHGEQFF,TGTGCCAGCTCACCACCGAATAGCGGGGGCCCGCACGGTGAGCAGTTCTTC
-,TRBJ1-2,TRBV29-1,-,CSVDVSGQGKDDGYTF,TGCAGCGTTGATGTATCTGGGCAGGGCAAAGATGATGGCTACACCTTC
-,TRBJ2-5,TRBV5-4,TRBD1,CASSLGQGDLQETQYF,TGTGCCAGCAGCTTGGGGCAGGGGGACCTTCAAGAGACCCAGTACTTC
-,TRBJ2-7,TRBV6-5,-,CASSYVGAYEQYF,TGTGCCAGCAGTTACGTGGGGGCCTACGAGCAGTACTTC
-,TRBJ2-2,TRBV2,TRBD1,CASSTSDRVSGELFF,TGTGCCAGCAGCACAAGTGACAGGGTATCCGGGGAGCTGTTTTTT
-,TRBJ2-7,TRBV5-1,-,CASSLLLGVGDEQYF,TGCGCCAGCAGCTTGTTACTAGGGGTTGGGGACGAGCAGTACTTC
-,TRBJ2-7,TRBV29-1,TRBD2,CSVEATTSGRDYEQYF,TGCAGCGTTGAAGCAACTACCAGCGGGAGAGACTACGAGCAGTACTTC
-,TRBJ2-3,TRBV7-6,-,CASSSTGASTDTQYF,TGTGCCAGCAGCTCCACAGGTGCTAGCACAGATACGCAGTATTTT
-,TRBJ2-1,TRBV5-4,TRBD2,CASSTGLAGGNEQFF,TGTGCCAGCAGCACGGGACTAGCGGGAGGGAATGAGCAGTTCTTC
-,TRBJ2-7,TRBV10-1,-,CASSGRLMACEQYF,TGCGCCAGCAGTGGGCGACTAATGGCATGCGAGCAGTACTTC
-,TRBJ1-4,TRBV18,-,CASGLMTNEKLFF,TGTGCCAGCGGCTTGATGACTAATGAAAAACTGTTTTTT
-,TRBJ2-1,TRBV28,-,CASSGGREYVHEQFF,TGTGCCAGCAGTGGGGGGCGGGAGTACGTTCATGAGCAGTTCTTC
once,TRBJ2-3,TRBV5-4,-,CASSLEGRGSVDTQYF,TGTGCCAGCAGCTTGGAAGGACGGGGTTCGGTAGATACGCAGTATTTT
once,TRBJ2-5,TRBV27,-,CASSQNSPQETQYF,TGTGCCAGCAGTCAGAACAGCCCCCAAGAGACCCAGTACTTC
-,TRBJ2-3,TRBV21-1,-,CASSKEESNTDTQYF,TGTGCCAGCAGCAAGGAGGAATCCAACACAGATACGCAGTATTTT
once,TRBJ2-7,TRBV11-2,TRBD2,CASSLSASGRWDEQYF,TGTGCCAGCAGCTTATCGGCTAGCGGGAGATGGGACGAGCAGTACTTC